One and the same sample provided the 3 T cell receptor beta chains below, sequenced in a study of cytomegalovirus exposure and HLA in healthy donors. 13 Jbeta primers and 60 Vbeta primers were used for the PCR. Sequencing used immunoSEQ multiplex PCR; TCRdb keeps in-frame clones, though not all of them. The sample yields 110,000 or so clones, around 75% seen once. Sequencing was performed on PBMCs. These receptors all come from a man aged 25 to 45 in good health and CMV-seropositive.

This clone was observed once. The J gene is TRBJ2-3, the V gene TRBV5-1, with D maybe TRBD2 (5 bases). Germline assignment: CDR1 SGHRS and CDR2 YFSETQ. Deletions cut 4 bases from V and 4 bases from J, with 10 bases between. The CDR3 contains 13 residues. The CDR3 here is CASSKLVADTQYF. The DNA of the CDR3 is TGCGCCAGCAGCAAACTAGTGGCAGATACGCAGTATTTT.

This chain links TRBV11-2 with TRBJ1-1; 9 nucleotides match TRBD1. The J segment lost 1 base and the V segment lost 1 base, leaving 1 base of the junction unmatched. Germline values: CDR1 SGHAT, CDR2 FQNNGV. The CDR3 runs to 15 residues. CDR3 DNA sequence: TGTGCCAGCAGCTTAGCGGACAGGGGGAACACTGAAGCTTTCTTT. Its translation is CASSLADRGNTEAFF. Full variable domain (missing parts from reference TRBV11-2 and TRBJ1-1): EAGVAQSPRYKIIEKRQSVAFWCNPISGHATLYWYQQILGQGPKLLIQFQNNGVVDDSQLPKDRFSAERLKGVDSTLKIQPAKLEDSAVYLCASSLADRGNTEAFFGQGTRLTVV.

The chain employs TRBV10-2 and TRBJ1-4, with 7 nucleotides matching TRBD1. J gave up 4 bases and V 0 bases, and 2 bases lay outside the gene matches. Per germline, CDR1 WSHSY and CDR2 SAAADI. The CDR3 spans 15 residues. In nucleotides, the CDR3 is TGCGCCAGCAGTGAGTCCAGGGGGTTTAATGAAAAACTGTTTTTT. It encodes CASSESRGFNEKLFF.